This T cell receptor (beta chain) was obtained from a study of vaccination and CD4 T cells after COVID-19. Study summary: Sampling that followed vaccination took place a median around 71 days after dose two, within a range of 14 to 241. Researchers treated cells with overlapping spike peptides taken from SARS-CoV-2, HCoV-NL63, HCoV-OC43 and HCoV-229E.

The sample's treatment: approximately 9-day PBMC culture with coronavirus spike peptide pools or control peptides (ViraFEST assay). The assay that was used to sequence DNA from cultured CD4+ T cells was the Oncomine TCR Beta short-read assay. MiXCR, applied by TCRdb to the PCR reads, yields one record per CDR3 protein. The sample lists approximately 25,000 distinct CDR3 sequences; about 56% were seen once. Comment on this clonotype: No antigen is known for it.

Looked up from germline, CDR1 is SQVTM and CDR2 is ANQGSEA. V was clipped by 4 bases and J by 0 bases, with 8 bases between them. The CDR3 consists of 13 residues. The clonotype comes from a human donor who had recovered from COVID-19. The gene calls are TRBV29-1 and TRBJ2-3, with a weak D call TRBD1 (6 bases). Material for sequencing was CD4+ T cells from blood, cultured in vitro. The CDR3 DNA sequence: TGCAGCGTTGCGGGACAAAGCACAGATACGCAGTATTTT. Its protein product is CSVAGQSTDTQYF.